This T cell receptor beta chain was sequenced in a study of T cell responses to AZD1222 COVID-19 vaccine. Both about-4-week and about-12-week second-dose recipients were combined. The CDR3 is 14 amino acids. Germline lookup yields CDR1 SQVTM and CDR2 ANQGSEA. Losses at the gene ends were 6 bases for V and 2 bases for J; bases not matched to a gene: 7. The data were produced by immunoSEQ multiplex PCR, yet TCRdb's version contains in-frame clones alone and is incomplete. The table lists about 120,000 clones, about 92% of them singletons, with 5% in the top ten. About this clone itself: The antigen remains undetermined.

Study results and limitations: Repertoire sampling was restricted to post-peak T cell response timepoints. Donors in the cohort were predominantly white British and more often female, and clonal diversity was possibly underestimated.

J is TRBJ2-3 and V is TRBV29-1; 8 bases agree with TRBD1. This specimen was peripheral blood, taken 28 days after the second AZD1222 dose. The TCR comes from an adult who received the AZD1222 COVID-19 vaccine. This chain's CDR3 is CSVRTGSVTDTQYF. In nucleotides, the CDR3 is TGCAGCGTACGGACAGGGAGTGTCACAGATACGCAGTATTTT.